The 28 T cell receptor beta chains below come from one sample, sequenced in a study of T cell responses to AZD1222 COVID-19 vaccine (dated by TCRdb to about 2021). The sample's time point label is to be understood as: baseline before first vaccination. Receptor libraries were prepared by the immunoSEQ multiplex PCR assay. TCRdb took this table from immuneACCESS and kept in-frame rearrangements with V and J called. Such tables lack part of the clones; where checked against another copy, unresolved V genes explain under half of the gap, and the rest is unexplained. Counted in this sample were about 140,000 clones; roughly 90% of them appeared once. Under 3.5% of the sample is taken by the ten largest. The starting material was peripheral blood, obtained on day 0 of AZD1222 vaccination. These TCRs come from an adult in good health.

CDR3 region: CSVTGQGAMETQYF. CDR3 nucleotides: TGCAGCGTGACGGGACAGGGTGCGATGGAGACCCAGTACTTC. This chain links TRBV29-1 with TRBJ2-5; 9 nucleotides agree with TRBD1. Trimming cost V 6 bases and J 5 bases; bases outside gene matches: 10. Germline loops: CDR1 SQVTM, CDR2 ANQGSEA. The CDR3 consists of 14 residues.

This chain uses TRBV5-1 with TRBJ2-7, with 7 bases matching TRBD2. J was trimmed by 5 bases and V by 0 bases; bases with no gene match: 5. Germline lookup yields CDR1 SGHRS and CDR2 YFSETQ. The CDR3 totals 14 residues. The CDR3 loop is CASSLALADNEQYF. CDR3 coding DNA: TGCGCCAGCAGCTTGGCCCTAGCGGATAACGAGCAGTACTTC.

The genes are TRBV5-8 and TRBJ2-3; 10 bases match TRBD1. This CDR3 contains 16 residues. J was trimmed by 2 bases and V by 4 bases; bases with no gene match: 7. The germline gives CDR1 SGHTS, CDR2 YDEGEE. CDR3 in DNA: TGTGCCAGCAGCCTCGGGACAGGGGAAACCACAGATACGCAGTATTTT. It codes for CASSLGTGETTDTQYF. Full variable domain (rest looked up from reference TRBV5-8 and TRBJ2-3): EAGVTQSPTHLIKTRGQQATLRCSPISGHTSVYWYQQALGLGLQFLLWYDEGEERNRGNFPPRFSGRQFPNYSSELNVNALELEDSALYLCASSLGTGETTDTQYFGPGTRLTVL.

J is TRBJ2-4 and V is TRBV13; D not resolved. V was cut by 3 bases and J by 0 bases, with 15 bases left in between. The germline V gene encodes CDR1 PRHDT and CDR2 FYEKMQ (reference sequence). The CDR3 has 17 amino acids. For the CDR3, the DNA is TGTGCCAGCAGCTTGACGACGGACGAACTAGCCAAAAACATTCAGTACTTC. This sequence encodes CASSLTTDELAKNIQYF.

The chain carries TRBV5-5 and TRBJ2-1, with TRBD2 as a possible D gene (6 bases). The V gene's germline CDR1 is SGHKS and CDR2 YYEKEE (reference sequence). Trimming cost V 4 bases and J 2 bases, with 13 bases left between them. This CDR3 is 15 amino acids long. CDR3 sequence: CASSPGTSTYNEQFF. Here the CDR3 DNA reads TGTGCCAGCAGCCCCGGGACTTCAACCTACAATGAGCAGTTCTTC.

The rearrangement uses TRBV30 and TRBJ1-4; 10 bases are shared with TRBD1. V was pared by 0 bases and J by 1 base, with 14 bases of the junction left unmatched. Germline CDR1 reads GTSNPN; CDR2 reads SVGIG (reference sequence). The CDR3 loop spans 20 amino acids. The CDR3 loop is CAWSVRYGTGEFKTNEKLFF. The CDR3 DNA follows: TGTGCCTGGAGTGTACGGTACGGGACAGGGGAATTCAAAACTAATGAAAAACTGTTTTTT.

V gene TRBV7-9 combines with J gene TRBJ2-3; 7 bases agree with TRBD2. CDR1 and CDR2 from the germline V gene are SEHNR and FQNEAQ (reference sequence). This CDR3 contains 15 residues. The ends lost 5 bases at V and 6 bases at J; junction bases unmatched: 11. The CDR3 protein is CASSHRDYSGDTQYF. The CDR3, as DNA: TGTGCCAGCAGCCACCGGGACTACTCGGGGGATACGCAGTATTTT.

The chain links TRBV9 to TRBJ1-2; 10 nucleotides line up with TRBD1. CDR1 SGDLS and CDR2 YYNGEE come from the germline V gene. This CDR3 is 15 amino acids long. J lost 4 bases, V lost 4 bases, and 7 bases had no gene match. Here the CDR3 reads CASSLRDRGIYGYTF. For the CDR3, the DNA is TGTGCCAGCAGCTTACGGGACAGGGGTATCTATGGCTACACCTTC.

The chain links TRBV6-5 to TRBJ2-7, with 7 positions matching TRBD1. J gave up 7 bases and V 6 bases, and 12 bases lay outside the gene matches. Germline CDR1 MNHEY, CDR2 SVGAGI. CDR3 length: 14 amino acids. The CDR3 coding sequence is TGTGCCAGCAGCCAACACAGGGGTTCGTGGGAGCAGTACTTC. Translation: CASSQHRGSWEQYF.

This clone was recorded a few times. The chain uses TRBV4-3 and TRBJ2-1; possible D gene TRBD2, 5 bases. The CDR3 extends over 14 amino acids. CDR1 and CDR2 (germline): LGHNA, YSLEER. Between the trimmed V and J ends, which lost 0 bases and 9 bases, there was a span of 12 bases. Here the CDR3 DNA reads TGCGCCAGCAGCCAAGACAGAGGGTCCTTTGAGCAGTTCTTC. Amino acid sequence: CASSQDRGSFEQFF.

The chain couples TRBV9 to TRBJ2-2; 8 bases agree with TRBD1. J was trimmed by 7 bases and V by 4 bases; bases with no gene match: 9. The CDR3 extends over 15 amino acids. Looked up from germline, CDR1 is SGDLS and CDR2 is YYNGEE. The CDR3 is CASSTRTGLGGELFF. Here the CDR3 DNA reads TGTGCCAGCAGCACTCGGACAGGGCTGGGCGGGGAGCTGTTTTTT.

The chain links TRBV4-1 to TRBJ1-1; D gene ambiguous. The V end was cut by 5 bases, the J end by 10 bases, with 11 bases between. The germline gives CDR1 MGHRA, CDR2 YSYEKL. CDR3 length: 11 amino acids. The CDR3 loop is CASSTPRAAFF. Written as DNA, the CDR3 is TGCGCCAGCAGCACTCCCCGGGCAGCTTTCTTT.

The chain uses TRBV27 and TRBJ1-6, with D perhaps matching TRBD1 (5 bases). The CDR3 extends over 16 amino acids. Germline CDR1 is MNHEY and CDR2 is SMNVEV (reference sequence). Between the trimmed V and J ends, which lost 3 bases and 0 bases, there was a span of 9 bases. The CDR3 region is CASSLTVTSYNSPLHF. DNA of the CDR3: TGTGCCAGCAGTTTGACAGTTACCTCCTATAATTCACCCCTCCACTTT.

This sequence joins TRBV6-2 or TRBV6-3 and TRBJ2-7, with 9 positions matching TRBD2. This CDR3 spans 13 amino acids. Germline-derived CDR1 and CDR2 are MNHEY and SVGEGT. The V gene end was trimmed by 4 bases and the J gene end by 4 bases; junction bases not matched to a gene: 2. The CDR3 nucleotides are TGTGCCAGCAGTTTAGCGGGAGATTACGAGCAGTACTTC. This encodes CASSLAGDYEQYF.

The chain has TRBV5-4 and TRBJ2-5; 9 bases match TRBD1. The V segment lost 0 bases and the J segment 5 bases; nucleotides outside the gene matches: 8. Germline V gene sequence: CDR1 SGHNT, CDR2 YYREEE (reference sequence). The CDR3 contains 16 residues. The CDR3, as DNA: TGTGCCAGCAGCTTGGTCGGGGGACAGGGTCAGGAGACCCAGTACTTC. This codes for CASSLVGGQGQETQYF.

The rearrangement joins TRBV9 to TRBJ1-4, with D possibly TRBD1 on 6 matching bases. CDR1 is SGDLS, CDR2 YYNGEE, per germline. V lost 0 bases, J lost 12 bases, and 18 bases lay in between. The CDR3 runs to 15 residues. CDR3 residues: CASSVDSRTVSELFF. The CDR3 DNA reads TGTGCCAGCAGCGTAGATTCTAGGACAGTATCGGAACTGTTTTTT.

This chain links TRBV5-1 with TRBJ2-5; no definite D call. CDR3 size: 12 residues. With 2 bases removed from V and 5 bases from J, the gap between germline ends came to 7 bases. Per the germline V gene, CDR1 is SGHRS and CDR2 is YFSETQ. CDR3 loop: CASSFSGETQYF. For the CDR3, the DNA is TGCGCCAGCAGCTTCTCCGGCGAGACCCAGTACTTC.

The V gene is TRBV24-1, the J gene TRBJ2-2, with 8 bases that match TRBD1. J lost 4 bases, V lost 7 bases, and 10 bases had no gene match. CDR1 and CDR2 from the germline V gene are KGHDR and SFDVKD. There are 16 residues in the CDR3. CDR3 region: CATSDPRQGPTGELFF. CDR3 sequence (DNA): TGTGCCACCAGCGATCCGAGACAGGGGCCCACCGGGGAGCTGTTTTTT.

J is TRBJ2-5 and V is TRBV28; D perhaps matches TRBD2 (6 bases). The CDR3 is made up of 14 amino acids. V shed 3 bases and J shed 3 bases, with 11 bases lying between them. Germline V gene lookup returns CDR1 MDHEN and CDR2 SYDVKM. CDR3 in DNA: TGTGCCAGCAGTTTCCGGAGGGTGGAAGAGACCCAGTACTTC. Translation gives CASSFRRVEETQYF.

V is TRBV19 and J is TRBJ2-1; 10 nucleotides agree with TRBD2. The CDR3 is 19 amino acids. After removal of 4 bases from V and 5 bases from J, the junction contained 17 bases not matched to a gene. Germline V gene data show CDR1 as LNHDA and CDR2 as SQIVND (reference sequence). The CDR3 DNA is TGTGCCAGTAGTAGTGGCTTCGGGCTAGCGGGAGAAGGGGACAATGAGCAGTTCTTC. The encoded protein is CASSSGFGLAGEGDNEQFF.

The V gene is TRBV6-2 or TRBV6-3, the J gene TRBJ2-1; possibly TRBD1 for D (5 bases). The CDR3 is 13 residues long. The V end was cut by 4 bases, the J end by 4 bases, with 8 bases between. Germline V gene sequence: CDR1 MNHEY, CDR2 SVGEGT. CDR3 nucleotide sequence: TGTGCCAGCAGTTCTCAGGGTTACAATGAGCAGTTCTTC. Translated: CASSSQGYNEQFF.

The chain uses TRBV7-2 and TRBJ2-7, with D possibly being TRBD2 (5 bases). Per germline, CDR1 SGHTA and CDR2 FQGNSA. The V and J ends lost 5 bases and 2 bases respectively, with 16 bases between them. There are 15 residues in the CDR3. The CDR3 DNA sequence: TGTGCCAGCAGCCGGACTGCAACTCCCACCTACGAGCAGTACTTC. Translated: CASSRTATPTYEQYF.

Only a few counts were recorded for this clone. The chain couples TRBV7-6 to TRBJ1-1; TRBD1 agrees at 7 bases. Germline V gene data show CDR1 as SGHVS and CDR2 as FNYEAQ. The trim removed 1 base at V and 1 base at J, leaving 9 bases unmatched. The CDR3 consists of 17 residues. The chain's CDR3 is CASSLVLRGRRNTEAFF. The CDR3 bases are TGTGCCAGCAGCTTAGTACTAAGGGGGCGTAGGAACACTGAAGCTTTCTTT.

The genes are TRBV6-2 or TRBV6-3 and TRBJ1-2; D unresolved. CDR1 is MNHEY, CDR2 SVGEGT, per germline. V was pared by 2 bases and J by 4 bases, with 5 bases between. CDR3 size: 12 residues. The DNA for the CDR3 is TGTGCCAGCAGTTACCCCGGCTATGGCTACACCTTC. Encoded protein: CASSYPGYGYTF.

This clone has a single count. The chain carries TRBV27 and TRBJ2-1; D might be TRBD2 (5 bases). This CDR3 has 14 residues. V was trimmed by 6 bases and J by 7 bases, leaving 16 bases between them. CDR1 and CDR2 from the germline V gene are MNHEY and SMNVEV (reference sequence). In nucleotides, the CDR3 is TGTGCCAGCAGACGGAGAGTGGAGGATAATGAGCAGTTCTTC. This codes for CASRRRVEDNEQFF.

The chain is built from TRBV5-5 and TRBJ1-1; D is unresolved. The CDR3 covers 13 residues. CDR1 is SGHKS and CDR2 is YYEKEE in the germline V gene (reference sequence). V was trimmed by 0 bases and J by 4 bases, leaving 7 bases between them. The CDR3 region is CASSLVQTTEAFF. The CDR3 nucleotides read TGTGCCAGCAGCTTGGTCCAGACCACTGAAGCTTTCTTT.

The CDR3 nucleotides are TGTGCCAGCTCACCTGGGGGTCGCGGGACTGGTGTTTCCTACGAGCAGTACTTC. This translates into CASSPGGRGTGVSYEQYF. The chain recombines TRBV18 with TRBJ2-7; perhaps TRBD2 as D (6 bases). Deletions cut 3 bases from V and 1 base from J, with 22 bases between. This CDR3 spans 18 amino acids. Per the germline V gene, CDR1 is KGHSH and CDR2 is LQKENI.

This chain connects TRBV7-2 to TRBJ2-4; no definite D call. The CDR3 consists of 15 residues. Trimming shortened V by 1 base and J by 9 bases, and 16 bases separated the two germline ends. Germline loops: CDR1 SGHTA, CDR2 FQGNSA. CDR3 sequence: CASSLGGGSISIQYF. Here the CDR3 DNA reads TGTGCCAGCAGCTTAGGAGGCGGCTCGATTAGCATTCAGTACTTC.